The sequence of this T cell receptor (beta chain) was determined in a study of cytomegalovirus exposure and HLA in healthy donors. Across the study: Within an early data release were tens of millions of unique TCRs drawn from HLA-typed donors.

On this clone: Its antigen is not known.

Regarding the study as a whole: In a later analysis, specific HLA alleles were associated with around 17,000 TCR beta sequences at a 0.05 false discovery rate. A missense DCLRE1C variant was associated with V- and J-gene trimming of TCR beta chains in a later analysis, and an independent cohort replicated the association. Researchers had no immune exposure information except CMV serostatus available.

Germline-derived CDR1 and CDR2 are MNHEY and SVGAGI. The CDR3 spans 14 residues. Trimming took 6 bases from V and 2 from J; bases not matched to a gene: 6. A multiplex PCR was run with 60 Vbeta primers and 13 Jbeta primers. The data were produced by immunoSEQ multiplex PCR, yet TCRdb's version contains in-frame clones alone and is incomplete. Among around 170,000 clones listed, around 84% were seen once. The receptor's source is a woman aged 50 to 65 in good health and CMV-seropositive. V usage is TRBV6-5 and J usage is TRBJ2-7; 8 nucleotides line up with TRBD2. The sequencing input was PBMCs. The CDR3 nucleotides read TGTGCCAGCAGCGAACTAGCGGACACCTACGAGCAGTACTTC. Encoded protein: CASSELADTYEQYF.